This T cell receptor (beta chain) was sequenced in a study of technical replicates of blood from several donors (dated by TCRdb to 2016 to 2017). With respect to this clone: The antigen it recognizes is unknown. Per-base quality was not reported, and no clone a single base away is much larger than it.

From V the trimming removes 0 bases and from J it removes 0 bases, while the gene matches leave 9 bases of the junction unaccounted for. The CDR3 starts with the cysteine, ends with the phenylalanine, and has 19 residues. The kept DNA is CDR3 alone, 57 bases in frame from the first base. The germline V gene gives CDR1 as LGHNA and CDR2 as YSLEER. The method behind the library was the immunoSEQ multiplex PCR assay. Entries here come from immuneACCESS through TCRdb and include only in-frame sequences with V and J called. Some clones fail to appear in such tables; in the studies checked, an unresolved V gene covers under half of the shortfall, and the cause of the remainder is unknown. This sample has 60,000 to 65,000 clones in its table, and 70% to 90% of those were observed once. The ten most abundant clones make up approximately 5% of the sample.

What was sequenced was PBMCs. This TCR was sampled from a human donor in good health. Some clones in this sample may be carry-over from other donors' samples. Here the chain combines TRBV4-3 and TRBJ2-4; 9 central nucleotides agree with TRBD1. The DNA sequence reads TGCGCCAGCAGCCAAGAAGTGGGACAGGGAAAAATAGCCAAAAACATTCAGTACTTC. The resulting protein is CASSQEVGQGKIAKNIQYF.